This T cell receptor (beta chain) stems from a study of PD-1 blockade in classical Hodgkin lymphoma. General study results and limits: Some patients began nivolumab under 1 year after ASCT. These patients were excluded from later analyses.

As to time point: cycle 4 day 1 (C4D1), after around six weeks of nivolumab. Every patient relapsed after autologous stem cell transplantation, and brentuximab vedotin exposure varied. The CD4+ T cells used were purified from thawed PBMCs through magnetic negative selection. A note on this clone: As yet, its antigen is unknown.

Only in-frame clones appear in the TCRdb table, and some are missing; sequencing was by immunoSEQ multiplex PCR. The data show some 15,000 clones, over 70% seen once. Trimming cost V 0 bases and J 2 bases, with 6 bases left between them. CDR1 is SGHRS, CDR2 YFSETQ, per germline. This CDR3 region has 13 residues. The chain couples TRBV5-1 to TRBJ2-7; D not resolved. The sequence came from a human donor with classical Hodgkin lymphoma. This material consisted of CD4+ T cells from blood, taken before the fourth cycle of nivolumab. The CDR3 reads CASSLGMTYEQYF. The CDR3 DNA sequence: TGCGCCAGCAGCTTGGGTATGACCTACGAGCAGTACTTC.